A selection of T cell receptor beta chains follows, all from one sample in a study of blood T cell repertoires in COVID-19. Only in-frame clones appear in the TCRdb table, and some are missing; sequencing was by immunoSEQ multiplex PCR. The sample holds fewer than 35,000 clones, approximately 91% seen once. The sample comprised peripheral blood. The receptors stem from a human donor in a cohort sampled during active COVID-19. Both conserved end residues are part of each CDR3. A D gene is named only where the DNA matches it firmly. Clone sizes are given selectively: once, few, many, or a class where the clone is expanded.

j_call v_call clone_size d_call cdr3_aa cdr3_nt
TRBJ2-2 TRBV27 NA TRBD2 CASRVLAANTGELFF TGTGCCAGCAGGGTACTAGCGGCGAACACCGGGGAGCTGTTTTTT
TRBJ2-1 TRBV27 NA TRBD2 CASSLLAGWVKEFF TGTGCCAGCAGTTTACTAGCGGGATGGGTCAAGGAGTTCTTC
TRBJ2-1 TRBV30 NA TRBD2 CAWSGGLAGVNEQFF TGTGCCTGGAGCGGGGGACTAGCGGGAGTTAATGAGCAGTTCTTC
TRBJ2-7 TRBV11-1 NA TRBD1 CASSTRDRGWQYF TGTGCCAGCAGCACCCGGGACAGGGGGTGGCAGTACTTC
TRBJ2-3 TRBV18 NA TRBD1 CASSDRVTDTQYF TGTGCCAGCTCGGACAGGGTCACAGATACGCAGTATTTT
TRBJ1-2 TRBV24-1 NA NA CATSDTGHGYTF TGTGCCACCAGTGATACAGGGCATGGCTACACCTTC
TRBJ2-7 TRBV25-1 NA TRBD1 CASRPGTGSYEQYF TGTGCCAGCAGACCCGGGACAGGCTCCTACGAGCAGTACTTC
TRBJ1-5 TRBV27 NA TRBD1 CASSLTGEGYQPQHF TGTGCCAGCTCGCTTACAGGGGAAGGGTATCAGCCCCAGCATTTT
TRBJ2-7 TRBV5-5 NA TRBD2 CASSLLAGAYEQYF TGTGCCAGCAGCTTGTTAGCGGGGGCGTACGAGCAGTACTTC
TRBJ2-2 TRBV7-2 NA TRBD2 CASTSGRTHTGELFF TGTGCCAGCACTAGCGGGAGGACCCACACCGGGGAGCTGTTTTTT
TRBJ1-2 TRBV5-5 NA TRBD1 CASRRTGANFREDYGYTF TGTGCCAGCAGGCGGACAGGGGCGAACTTCCGGGAGGACTATGGCTACACCTTC
TRBJ2-2 TRBV19 NA NA CASSMAANTGELFF TGTGCCAGTAGTATGGCCGCGAACACCGGGGAGCTGTTTTTT
TRBJ2-7 TRBV6-5 once NA CASSWTDAYEQYF TGTGCCAGCAGTTGGACAGATGCCTACGAGCAGTACTTC
TRBJ1-3 TRBV11-2 NA TRBD1 CASSLLLGGRGNTIYF TGTGCCAGCAGCTTGCTCCTAGGGGGCCGTGGAAACACCATATATTTT
TRBJ1-1 TRBV5-6 once TRBD1 CASSLGQGLMNTEAFF TGTGCCAGCAGCTTGGGACAGGGCCTTATGAACACTGAAGCTTTCTTT
TRBJ2-6 TRBV7-9 large TRBD2 CASSSRLAGDISGANVLTF TGTGCCAGCAGCTCTCGACTAGCGGGAGATATCTCTGGGGCCAACGTCCTGACTTTC
TRBJ2-2 TRBV15 NA NA CATSRDGGWAGELFF TGTGCCACCAGCAGAGACGGAGGCTGGGCCGGGGAGCTGTTTTTT
TRBJ1-5 TRBV3-1/TRBV3-2 NA NA CASSNRWEGSNQPQHF TGTGCCAGCAGCAACCGCTGGGAGGGGAGCAATCAGCCCCAGCATTTT
TRBJ2-7 TRBV21-1 NA NA CASPPGQTYEQYF TGTGCCAGCCCTCCGGGACAGACCTACGAGCAGTACTTC
TRBJ1-4 TRBV9 NA TRBD1 CASSVEVGGPNEKLFF TGTGCCAGCAGCGTAGAGGTAGGGGGCCCCAATGAAAAACTGTTTTTT
TRBJ1-1 TRBV28 NA TRBD1 CASRRDRARGSEAFF TGTGCCAGCAGGAGGGACAGGGCCCGAGGTTCGGAAGCTTTCTTT
TRBJ2-2 TRBV12-3/TRBV12-4 NA NA CASSTDYPELFF TGTGCCAGCAGTACCGACTACCCGGAGCTGTTTTTT
TRBJ2-7 TRBV4-3 NA NA CASSQESGTYEQYF TGCGCCAGCAGCCAAGAGAGTGGTACCTACGAGCAGTACTTC
TRBJ2-1 TRBV7-9 NA NA CASSITVRGSYNEQFF TGTGCCAGCAGCATCACCGTCAGGGGCTCCTACAATGAGCAGTTCTTC
TRBJ2-1 TRBV7-8 NA NA CASSLGEYNEQFF TGTGCCAGCAGCTTGGGCGAGTACAATGAGCAGTTCTTC
TRBJ1-4 TRBV4-1 NA NA CASSQEETPNEKLFF TGCGCCAGCAGCCAAGAGGAGACTCCTAATGAAAAACTGTTTTTT
TRBJ1-5 TRBV18 NA TRBD1 CASSPPGTDNQPQHF TGTGCCAGCTCACCACCCGGGACAGACAATCAGCCCCAGCATTTT
TRBJ2-7 TRBV9 NA NA CASSVEMGASYEQYF TGTGCCAGCAGCGTAGAGATGGGGGCGAGCTACGAGCAGTACTTC